These T cell receptor beta chains were read from a single sample in a study of human T cells and chemical hapten exposure. TCRdb used MiXCR to reprocess the RACE reads, holding one entry per CDR3 protein. The sample gives roughly 100,000 distinct CDR3 sequences, 30% to 35% of which show up once; around 2.8% is in the top ten. The sequencing used whole blood, collected in connection with sensitization to the hapten diphenylcyclopropenone (DPC). Receptor source: a middle-aged man with alopecia areata. Some clones in this sample may be carry-over from other donors' samples. CDR3s include the opening cysteine and the closing phenylalanine or tryptophan. A D gene is named only where the DNA matches it firmly. Not every row has a clone size; where given, it reads once, few, many or a size class.

.,TRBJ2-5,.,TRBV6-2/TRBV6-3,CASSYGRQVEETQYF,TGTGCCAGCAGTTACGGGCGGCAGGTGGAAGAGACCCAGTACTTC
few,TRBJ1-2,TRBD1,TRBV20-1,CSARNTGANYGYTF,TGCAGTGCTAGAAACACAGGGGCCAACTATGGCTACACCTTC
few,TRBJ2-3,TRBD2,TRBV6-5,CASSYYLAGMTDTQYF,TGTGCCAGCAGTTACTATCTAGCGGGAATGACAGATACGCAGTATTTT
.,TRBJ2-5,.,TRBV10-3,CAITPGVQETQYF,TGTGCCATCACTCCGGGCGTCCAAGAGACCCAGTACTTC
.,TRBJ2-1,TRBD1,TRBV29-1,CSVRTGGRNNEQFF,TGCAGCGTCCGGACAGGGGGTAGGAACAATGAGCAGTTCTTC
.,TRBJ2-5,.,TRBV12-3/TRBV12-4,CASSQQGGQETQYF,TGTGCCAGCAGTCAACAGGGAGGACAAGAGACCCAGTACTTC
many,TRBJ1-6,TRBD1,TRBV6-6,CASTDRGDNSPLHF,TGTGCCAGCACCGACAGGGGGGATAATTCACCCCTCCACTTT
few,TRBJ2-4,.,TRBV10-3,CAISVEGVKNIQYF,TGTGCCATCAGTGTTGAGGGGGTCAAAAACATTCAGTACTTC
few,TRBJ2-5,.,TRBV2,CASSETLVFETQYF,TGTGCCAGCAGTGAAACCCTAGTCTTTGAGACCCAGTACTTC
few,TRBJ2-7,TRBD1,TRBV20-1,CSARQGQGNYEQYF,TGCAGTGCTAGACAGGGACAGGGTAATTACGAGCAGTACTTC
few,TRBJ1-2,.,TRBV15,CATSRDRVMGDGYTF,TGTGCCACCAGCAGAGATCGAGTGATGGGGGATGGCTACACCTTC